The source of this T cell receptor (beta chain) is a study of blood T cell repertoires in COVID-19. Sequenced by immunoSEQ multiplex PCR; TCRdb stores in-frame clones only, minus some. The sample shows 240,000 or so clones, roughly 83% of them seen only once. V lost 5 bases and J 8 bases, leaving 15 bases between the germline ends. This CDR3 is 13 amino acids long. The germline V gene encodes CDR1 SGHVS and CDR2 FQNEAQ. Cohort 3 donors were reported recovered after two negative PCRs, clearance, or symptom resolution. This TCR was recovered from a woman aged 45-60 years who had recovered from COVID-19. The rearrangement uses TRBV7-8 and TRBJ1-2, with D uncertain. The sequencing input was PBMCs or T cells enriched from blood (not recorded which). This CDR3 reads CASSTARAGGYTF. The DNA of the CDR3 is TGTGCCAGCAGCACCGCGCGGGCCGGGGGCTACACCTTC.